This TCR beta chain is drawn from a study of blood T cells in healthy people across ages. A J-beta primer mix and a sample-barcoded 5' primer were used in a second PCR of roughly 7 to 12 cycles. Through a template-switch adaptor with 12 random nucleotides, each cDNA molecule received a tag. One entry per CDR3 protein, called by TCRdb with MiXCR from the 5' RACE reads. The sample contains fewer than 800,000 distinct CDR3 sequences, under 25% of which appear only once. In germline, CDR1 is LNHNV, CDR2 YYDKDF (reference sequence). V lost 0 bases and J 2 bases, leaving 2 bases between the germline ends. CDR3 size: 12 residues. This clonotype has a count of ten or more.

The chain uses TRBV15 and TRBJ2-7; D call uncertain. Specimen: blood. The sequence came from a man between 65 and 80 years old in good health. The CDR3 DNA follows: TGTGCCACCAGCAGAGATACCTACGAGCAGTACTTC. Its protein is CATSRDTYEQYF.